This T cell receptor beta chain was sequenced for a study of blood T cells in healthy people across ages. Primers used in a second PCR of roughly 7 to 12 cycles were a sample-barcoded 5' primer and a J-beta primer mix. TCRdb ran MiXCR on the 5' RACE reads and lists one entry per CDR3 protein. The table lists approximately 830,000 distinct CDR3 sequences, under 80% of them singletons. The source of this sequence is a man aged 25 to 40 in good health. Sequencing was done on a sample of blood.

The CDR3 DNA sequence: TGTGCCATCAGCCGAGTACCGGGACAGGGGTCGCATGAGCAGTTCTTC. Translating it yields CAISRVPGQGSHEQFF. The gene calls are TRBV10-3 and TRBJ2-1, with 10 nucleotides matching TRBD1. V shed 6 bases, J shed 8 bases, and the junction held 13 bases outside the gene matches. The CDR3 loop spans 16 amino acids. Germline CDR1 and CDR2: ENHRY and SYGVKD.